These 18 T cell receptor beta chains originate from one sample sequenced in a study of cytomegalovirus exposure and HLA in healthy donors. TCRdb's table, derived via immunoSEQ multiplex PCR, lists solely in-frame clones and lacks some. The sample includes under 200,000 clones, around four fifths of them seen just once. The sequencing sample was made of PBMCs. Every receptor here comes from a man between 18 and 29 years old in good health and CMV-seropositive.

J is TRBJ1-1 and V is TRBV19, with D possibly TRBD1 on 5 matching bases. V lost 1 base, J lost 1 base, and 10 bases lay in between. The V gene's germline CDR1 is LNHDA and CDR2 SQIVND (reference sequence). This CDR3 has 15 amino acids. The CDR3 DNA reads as TGTGCCAGTAGTATAGGGGGGAGGAAGAACACTGAAGCTTTCTTT. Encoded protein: CASSIGGRKNTEAFF.

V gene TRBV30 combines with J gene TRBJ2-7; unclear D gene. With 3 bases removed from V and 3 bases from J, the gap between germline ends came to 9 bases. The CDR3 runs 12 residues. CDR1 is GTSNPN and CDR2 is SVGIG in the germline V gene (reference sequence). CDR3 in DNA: TGTGCCTGGAGCACCAGGAACTACGAGCAGTACTTC. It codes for CAWSTRNYEQYF. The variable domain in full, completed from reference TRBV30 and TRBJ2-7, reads SQTIHQWPATLVQPVGSPLSLECTVEGTSNPNLYWYRQAAGRGLQLLFYSVGIGQISSEVPQNLSASRPQDRQFILSSKKLLLSDSGFYLCAWSTRNYEQYFGPGTRLTVT.

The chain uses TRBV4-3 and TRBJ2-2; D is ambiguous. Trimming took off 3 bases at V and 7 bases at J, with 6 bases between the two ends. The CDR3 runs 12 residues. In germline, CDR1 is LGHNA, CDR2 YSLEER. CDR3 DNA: TGCGCCAGCAGCCATACTTTCGGGGAGCTGTTTTTT. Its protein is CASSHTFGELFF.

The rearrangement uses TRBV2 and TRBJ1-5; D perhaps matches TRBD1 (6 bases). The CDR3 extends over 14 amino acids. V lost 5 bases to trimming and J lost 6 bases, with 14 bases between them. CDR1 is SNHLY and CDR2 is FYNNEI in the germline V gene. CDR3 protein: CASSLRSGAQPQHF. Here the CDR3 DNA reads TGTGCCAGCAGTCTTAGGTCAGGGGCTCAGCCCCAGCATTTT. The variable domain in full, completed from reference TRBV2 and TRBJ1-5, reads EPEVTQTPSHQVTQMGQEVILRCVPISNHLYFYWYRQILGQKVEFLVSFYNNEISEKSEIFDDQFSVERPDGSNFTLKIRSTKLEDSAMYFCASSLRSGAQPQHFGDGTRLSIL.

CDR3 nucleotide sequence: TGTGCCAGCAGTTTCTGGCCCCTCGGGACTAGCGGGAGGGATGGCACCGGGGAGCTGTTTTTT. Translation gives CASSFWPLGTSGRDGTGELFF. The rearrangement uses TRBV27 and TRBJ2-2; 16 bases align to TRBD2. V lost 3 bases and J lost 4; bases outside the gene matches: 14. The CDR3 consists of 21 residues. Germline values: CDR1 MNHEY, CDR2 SMNVEV (reference sequence).

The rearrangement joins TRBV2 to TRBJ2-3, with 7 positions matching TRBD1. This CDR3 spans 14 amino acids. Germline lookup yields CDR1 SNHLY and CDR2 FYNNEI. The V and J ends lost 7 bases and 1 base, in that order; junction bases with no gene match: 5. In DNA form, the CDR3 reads TGTGCCAGCACGACAGGGACCCGCACAGATACGCAGTATTTT. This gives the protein CASTTGTRTDTQYF. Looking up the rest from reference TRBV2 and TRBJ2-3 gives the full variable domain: EPEVTQTPSHQVTQMGQEVILRCVPISNHLYFYWYRQILGQKVEFLVSFYNNEISEKSEIFDDQFSVERPDGSNFTLKIRSTKLEDSAMYFCASTTGTRTDTQYFGPGTRLTVL.

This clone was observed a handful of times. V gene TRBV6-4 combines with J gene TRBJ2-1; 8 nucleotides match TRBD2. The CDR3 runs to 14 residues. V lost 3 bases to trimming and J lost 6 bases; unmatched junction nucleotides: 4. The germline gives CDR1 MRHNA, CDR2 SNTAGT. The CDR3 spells CASSEAGGGNEQFF. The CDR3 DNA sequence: TGTGCCAGCAGTGAGGCGGGAGGCGGCAATGAGCAGTTCTTC.

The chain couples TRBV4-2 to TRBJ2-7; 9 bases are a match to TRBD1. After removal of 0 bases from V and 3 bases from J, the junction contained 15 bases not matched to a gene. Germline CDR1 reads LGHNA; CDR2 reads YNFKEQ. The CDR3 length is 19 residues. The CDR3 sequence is CASSQDRGGRDRENYEQYF. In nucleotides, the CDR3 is TGTGCCAGCAGCCAAGATAGGGGAGGTAGGGACAGGGAGAACTACGAGCAGTACTTC.

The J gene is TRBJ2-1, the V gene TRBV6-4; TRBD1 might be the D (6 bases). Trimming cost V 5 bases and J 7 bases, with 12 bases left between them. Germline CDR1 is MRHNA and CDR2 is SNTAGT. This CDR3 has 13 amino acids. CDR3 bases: TGTGCCAGCAGTCCCGGGACAACAAATGAGCAGTTCTTC. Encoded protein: CASSPGTTNEQFF.

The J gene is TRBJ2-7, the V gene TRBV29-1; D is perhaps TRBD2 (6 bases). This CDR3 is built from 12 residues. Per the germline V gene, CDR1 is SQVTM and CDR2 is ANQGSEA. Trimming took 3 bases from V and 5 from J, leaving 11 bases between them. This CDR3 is CSVEGPGDEQYF. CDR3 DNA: TGCAGCGTTGAGGGTCCGGGGGACGAGCAGTACTTC.

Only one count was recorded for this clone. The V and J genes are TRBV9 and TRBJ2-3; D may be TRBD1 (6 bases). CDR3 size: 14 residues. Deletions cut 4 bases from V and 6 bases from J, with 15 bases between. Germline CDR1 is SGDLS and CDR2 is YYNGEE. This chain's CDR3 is CASSPTGTSDTQYF. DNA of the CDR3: TGTGCCAGCAGCCCCACAGGGACATCCGATACGCAGTATTTT.

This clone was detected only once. CDR3 DNA: TGTGCCAGCAGCTTCGGGGGAGGGCCCTACGAGCAGTACTTC. Amino acids: CASSFGGGPYEQYF. V is TRBV7-6 and J is TRBJ2-7; 7 nucleotides align to TRBD2. V gave up 3 bases and J gave up 2 bases; unmatched junction bases: 4. The CDR3 loop spans 14 amino acids. CDR1 and CDR2 (germline): SGHVS, FNYEAQ. The variable domain in full, with the rest retrieved from reference TRBV7-6 and TRBJ2-7, is GAGVSQSPRYKVTKRGQDVALRCDPISGHVSLYWYRQALGQGPEFLTYFNYEAQQDKSGLPNDRFSAERPEGSISTLTIQRTEQRDSAMYRCASSFGGGPYEQYFGPGTRLTVT.

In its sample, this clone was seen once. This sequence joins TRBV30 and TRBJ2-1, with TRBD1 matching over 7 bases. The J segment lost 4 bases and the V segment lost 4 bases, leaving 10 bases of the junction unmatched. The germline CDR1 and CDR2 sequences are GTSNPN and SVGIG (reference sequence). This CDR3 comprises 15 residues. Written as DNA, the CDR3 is TGTGCCTGGAAGTCGACAGGGTTCCCTTACAATGAGCAGTTCTTC. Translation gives CAWKSTGFPYNEQFF.

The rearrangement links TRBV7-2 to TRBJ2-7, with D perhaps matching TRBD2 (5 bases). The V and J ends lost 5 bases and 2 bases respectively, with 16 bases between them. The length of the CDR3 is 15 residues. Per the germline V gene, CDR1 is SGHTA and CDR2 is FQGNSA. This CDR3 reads CASSPSSRATYEQYF. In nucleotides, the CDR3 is TGTGCCAGCAGCCCTTCGTCGCGGGCCACCTACGAGCAGTACTTC.

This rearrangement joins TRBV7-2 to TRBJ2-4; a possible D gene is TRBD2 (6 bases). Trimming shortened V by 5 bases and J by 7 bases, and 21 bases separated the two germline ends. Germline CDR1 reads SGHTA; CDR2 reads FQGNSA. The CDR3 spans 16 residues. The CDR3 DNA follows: TGTGCCAGCAGCGCCGGGACTCCTACCGGAGAGAACATTCAGTACTTC. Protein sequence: CASSAGTPTGENIQYF.

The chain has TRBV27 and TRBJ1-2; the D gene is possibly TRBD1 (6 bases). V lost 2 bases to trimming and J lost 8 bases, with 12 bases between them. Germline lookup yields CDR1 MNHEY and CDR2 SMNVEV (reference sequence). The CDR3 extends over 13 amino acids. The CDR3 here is CASSLGQNNGYTF. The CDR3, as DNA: TGTGCCAGCAGTTTAGGACAGAACAACGGCTACACCTTC.

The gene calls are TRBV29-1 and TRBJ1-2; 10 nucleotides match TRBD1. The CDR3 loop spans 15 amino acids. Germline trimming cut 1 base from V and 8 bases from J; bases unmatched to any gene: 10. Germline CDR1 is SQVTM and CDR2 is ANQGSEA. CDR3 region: CSVEVGTGVMGGYTF. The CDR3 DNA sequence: TGCAGCGTTGAAGTGGGGACAGGGGTTATGGGGGGCTACACCTTC.

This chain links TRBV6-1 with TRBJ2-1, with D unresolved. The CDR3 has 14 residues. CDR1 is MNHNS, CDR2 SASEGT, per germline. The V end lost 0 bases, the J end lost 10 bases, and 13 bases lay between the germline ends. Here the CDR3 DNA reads TGTGCCAGCAGTGAAGCGTTATCGTCTGGCGAGCAGTTCTTC. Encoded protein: CASSEALSSGEQFF.